The subject of this entry is one TCR beta chain. Its target is unknown. The sample is drawn from a study of response to subunit inactivated influenza vaccine. Findings and caveats of the study: The authors suggested that every seasonal influenza vaccination recruits few new T cells.

TCRdb re-analysed the RT-PCR reads in MiXCR, keeping a single row per CDR3 protein. The sample lists about 520,000 distinct CDR3 sequences, over 25% occurring once. V lost 5 bases to trimming and J lost 4 bases, with 12 bases between them. Germline V gives CDR1 SGHAT, CDR2 FQNNGV. The CDR3 is 14 residues long. V is TRBV11-2 and J is TRBJ1-5; D is uncertain. Here the sequenced sample was CD4+ T cells sorted from PBMCs, taken 5 to 6 days after vaccination. This sequence was found in a man aged 45-65 years who received an inactivated influenza vaccine. The CDR3 DNA is TGTGCCAGCAGCAAGGGAAATCTGAATCAGCCCCAGCATTTT. This gives the protein CASSKGNLNQPQHF.